These 13 T cell receptor beta chains share one sample of origin, sequenced in a study of PD-L1 blockade in urothelial cancer. Data came from immunoSEQ multiplex PCR; TCRdb stores just in-frame clones and leaves some out. This table holds about 120,000 clones, around 89% found once. Time point given: peripheral blood 6 weeks after treatment start. The source was PBMCs, collected around atezolizumab (anti-PD-L1) treatment. The receptors were sampled from a man in his sixties with urothelial cancer.

In this sample, this clone turned up a few times. V is TRBV6-6 and J is TRBJ2-1, with unresolved D. Germline CDR1 reads MNHNY; CDR2 reads SVGAGI (reference sequence). This CDR3 has 12 amino acids. V lost 6 bases and J 3 bases, leaving 6 bases between the germline ends. CDR3 protein: CASSPGYNEQFF. CDR3 bases: TGTGCCAGCAGCCCCGGCTACAATGAGCAGTTCTTC.

The chain has TRBV10-1 and TRBJ2-1; D perhaps matches TRBD1 (5 bases). Germline loops: CDR1 WNHNN, CDR2 SYGVQD (reference sequence). The CDR3 totals 15 residues. Trimming left V 4 bases short and J 3 bases short, with 13 bases between. The CDR3 reads CASSAGGADYNEQFF. The CDR3 DNA reads as TGCGCCAGCAGTGCGGGTGGGGCGGACTACAATGAGCAGTTCTTC.

This rearrangement joins TRBV30 to TRBJ2-7; 7 nucleotides align to TRBD1. This CDR3 has 14 residues. With 4 bases clipped from V and 5 bases from J, the junction kept 11 bases outside the gene matches. From germline, CDR1 is GTSNPN and CDR2 SVGIG (reference sequence). The CDR3 spells CAWTPNRGGNEQYF. The DNA for the CDR3 is TGTGCCTGGACTCCGAACAGGGGTGGCAACGAGCAGTACTTC.

The chain is built from TRBV2 and TRBJ2-2; no firm D call. CDR3 length: 15 residues. Germline-derived CDR1 and CDR2 are SNHLY and FYNNEI. The V and J ends lost 3 bases and 3 bases respectively, with 11 bases between them. CDR3 in DNA: TGTGCCAGCAGTGACCTGGGTCGGGACACCGGGGAGCTGTTTTTT. Its translation: CASSDLGRDTGELFF.

The chain has TRBV7-2 and TRBJ2-7; 9 nucleotides agree with TRBD2. Germline V CDR1 and CDR2: SGHTA, FQGNSA. With V trimmed by 1 base and J by 1 base, 8 bases remained unmatched. CDR3 size: 17 residues. As DNA, the CDR3 is TGTGCCAGCAGCTTAGAGGAGGGTAGCGGGGGTTCCTACGAGCAGTACTTC. Translated, it gives CASSLEEGSGGSYEQYF.

This rearrangement joins TRBV6-1 to TRBJ1-2, with 9 bases lining up with TRBD1. CDR1 is MNHNS and CDR2 is SASEGT in the germline V gene. This CDR3 region has 14 residues. The J segment lost 7 bases and the V segment lost 6 bases, leaving 9 bases of the junction unmatched. CDR3 in amino acids: CASSPTDRGGGYTF. In DNA, the CDR3 is TGTGCCAGCAGCCCAACGGACAGGGGCGGTGGCTACACCTTC.

This chain links TRBV5-6 with TRBJ2-7; 10 bases are a match to TRBD1. This CDR3 is 16 amino acids long. V gave up 3 bases and J gave up 3 bases; unmatched junction bases: 9. Germline CDR1 reads SGHDT; CDR2 reads YYEEEE. CDR3 sequence reads: CASSSTGGKRGYEQYF. Here the CDR3 DNA reads TGTGCCAGCAGCTCGACAGGGGGCAAACGAGGCTACGAGCAGTACTTC.

The genes are TRBV7-2 and TRBJ2-3, with 7 bases aligning to TRBD2. The CDR3 is 16 amino acids. Germline V CDR1 and CDR2: SGHTA, FQGNSA. V shed 0 bases, J shed 4 bases, and the junction held 7 bases outside the gene matches. CDR3 region: CASSLAHGLVPDTQYF. DNA of the CDR3: TGTGCCAGCAGCTTAGCGCATGGACTAGTGCCAGATACGCAGTATTTT.

This rearrangement joins TRBV5-1 to TRBJ1-6, with 7 positions matching TRBD1. V was clipped by 4 bases and J by 5 bases; unmatched bases: 6. Per the germline V gene, CDR1 is SGHRS and CDR2 is YFSETQ. The CDR3 spans 15 residues. The CDR3 nucleotides are TGCGCCAGCAGCCAAGGGACAGCCGATAATTCACCCCTCCACTTT. This encodes CASSQGTADNSPLHF.

The CDR3 here is CAISASNTEAFF. The CDR3 coding sequence is TGTGCCATCAGTGCCTCGAACACTGAAGCTTTCTTT. The chain links TRBV10-3 to TRBJ1-1; D is unresolved. CDR1 and CDR2 from the germline V gene are ENHRY and SYGVKD. CDR3 length equals 12 residues. Trimming left V 4 bases short and J 1 base short, with 4 bases between.

V and J are TRBV11-3 and TRBJ1-4; the match to TRBD1 covers 8 bases. Per the germline V gene, CDR1 is SGHNT and CDR2 is YENEEA. This CDR3 contains 13 residues. V was pared by 2 bases and J by 7 bases, with 0 bases of the junction left unmatched. The CDR3 sequence: CASSLQGAEKLFF. The CDR3 DNA sequence: TGTGCCAGCAGCTTACAGGGGGCTGAAAAACTGTTTTTT.

This chain connects TRBV6-5 to TRBJ2-7; TRBD1 aligns across 9 bases. The CDR3 sequence is 15 residues long. CDR1 is MNHEY, CDR2 SVGAGI, per germline. V dropped 2 bases and J dropped 6; count of bases not matched to a gene: 8. DNA of the CDR3: TGTGCCAGCAGTTACGCGGGCCGGGACAGGGCCGAGCAGTACTTC. Its translation: CASSYAGRDRAEQYF.

The chain uses TRBV11-2 and TRBJ2-7, with D perhaps TRBD1 (6 bases). This CDR3 contains 14 residues. The germline V and J ends were trimmed by 7 bases and 2 bases, with 15 bases remaining between them. The germline CDR1 and CDR2 sequences are SGHAT and FQNNGV. The CDR3 region is CASTPGQGTYEQYF. CDR3 sequence (DNA): TGTGCCAGCACCCCGGGCCAGGGGACCTACGAGCAGTACTTC.